Below, 10 T cell receptor beta chains from the same sample are listed, as sequenced in a study of response to subunit inactivated influenza vaccine (dated by TCRdb to the late 2010s). Receptor amplification or capture employed RT-PCR. The listed sequencing device is Illumina HiSeq 2500. The public reads were quality trimmed at Q25 with fastp and then assembled into clones with MiXCR by TCRdb, keeping productive beta chains. Rows are combined by CDR3 protein, so each entry shows the most common genes and DNA. The sample has approximately 530,000 distinct CDR3 sequences on record, approximately 7.7% of them singletons. Under 15% of the sample lies in the top ten. The input for sequencing was PBMCs from blood, taken less than 30 months after vaccination. Receptors were obtained from a man aged 50-75 years who received an inactivated influenza vaccine. Donor details come from another sample of the same person, matched by shared clones.

This clonotype was seen a handful of times. This chain connects TRBV4-1 to TRBJ2-7; 9 positions agree with TRBD1. Germline V gives CDR1 MGHRA, CDR2 YSYEKL. This CDR3 is built from 17 residues. V trimming: 1 base; J trimming: 0 bases; junction bases outside the gene matches: 7. The CDR3 region is CASSQVEGTGSSYEQYF. The CDR3 nucleotides read TGCGCCAGCAGCCAAGTCGAAGGGACAGGGAGCTCCTACGAGCAGTACTTC.

This clonotype occurred a few times. The chain uses TRBV15 and TRBJ2-5; D is unclear. The CDR3 is 16 residues long. The germline gives CDR1 LNHNV, CDR2 YYDKDF (reference sequence). V lost 1 base to trimming and J lost 4 bases, with 16 bases between them. The CDR3 coding sequence is TGTGCCACCAGCAGAGTACTGGACCGAAAAGGAGAGACCCAGTACTTC. Protein product: CATSRVLDRKGETQYF.

V is TRBV29-1 and J is TRBJ2-3; D is undetermined. V shed 7 bases and J shed 5 bases, with 7 bases lying between them. CDR3 length: 10 residues. Per germline, CDR1 SQVTM and CDR2 ANQGSEA. Here the CDR3 reads CSGAKDTQYF. In DNA form, the CDR3 reads TGCAGCGGTGCGAAAGATACGCAGTATTTT.

Ten or more counts support this clonotype. This chain joins TRBV7-9 and TRBJ1-1; D is ambiguous. Between the trimmed V and J ends, which lost 2 bases and 6 bases, there was a span of 1 base. Germline CDR1 is SEHNR and CDR2 is FQNEAQ (reference sequence). The CDR3 totals 10 residues. Here the CDR3 reads CASSLSEAFF. The CDR3 DNA is TGTGCCAGCAGCTTATCTGAAGCTTTCTTT.

This clonotype showed up just a few times. The chain recombines TRBV11-2 with TRBJ1-6; D is undetermined. The CDR3 extends over 17 amino acids. Between the trimmed V and J ends, which lost 4 bases and 7 bases, there was a span of 20 bases. Germline V gene lookup returns CDR1 SGHAT and CDR2 FQNNGV. In DNA, the CDR3 is TGTGCCAGCAGCTCTCTCATGGGCAGGCATACAAATTCACCCCTCCACTTT. Protein sequence: CASSSLMGRHTNSPLHF.

V gene TRBV12-3 or TRBV12-4 combines with J gene TRBJ2-3; 12 bases are shared with TRBD2. V was clipped by 3 bases and J by 4 bases; unmatched bases: 8. The CDR3 runs 17 residues. CDR3 DNA sequence: TGTGCCAGCAGTTTCCCCTGGACTAGCGGGAATTCAGATACGCAGTATTTT. As protein: CASSFPWTSGNSDTQYF.

The table lists this clonotype with many counts. The chain couples TRBV4-3 to TRBJ2-7, with D tentatively TRBD1 (5 bases). With 0 bases removed from V and 7 bases from J, the gap between germline ends came to 10 bases. The germline V gene encodes CDR1 LGHNA and CDR2 YSLEER. The CDR3 length is 13 residues. DNA of the CDR3: TGCGCCAGCAGCCAAGATCCTAAGGGGGAGCAGTACTTC. Amino acids: CASSQDPKGEQYF.

This clonotype was seen ten or more times. V is TRBV12-3 or TRBV12-4 and J is TRBJ2-2, with D perhaps TRBD2 (6 bases). The ends were cut back, 6 bases at V and 6 bases at J, with 17 bases in the middle. The CDR3 spans 15 residues. Written as DNA, the CDR3 is TGTGCCAGCAGCCCGACTAGTATGCTCTCCGGGGAGCTGTTTTTT. Protein product: CASSPTSMLSGELFF.

This clonotype was detected only a few times. V gene TRBV20-1 combines with J gene TRBJ2-1; weak D call: TRBD2 (7 bases). The ends were cut back, 3 bases at V and 2 bases at J, with 11 bases in the middle. The germline V gene encodes CDR1 DFQATT and CDR2 SNEGSKA (reference sequence). The CDR3 is 14 amino acids. CDR3 DNA sequence: TGCAGTGCTAGTGGGGGGGGGCCCTACAATGAGCAGTTCTTC. Translated: CSASGGGPYNEQFF.

The table lists this clonotype with many counts. The chain couples TRBV20-1 to TRBJ1-5, with a tentative D call TRBD1 (5 bases). In germline, CDR1 is DFQATT, CDR2 SNEGSKA (reference sequence). V shed 4 bases and J shed 7 bases, with 11 bases lying between them. The CDR3 covers 12 residues. In DNA, the CDR3 is TGCAGTGCTAAGGACACTTCCCAGCCCCAGCATTTT. Amino acids: CSAKDTSQPQHF.